This record concerns one T cell receptor (beta chain) sequence. Trimming removed 4 bases from V and 3 bases from J; junction bases left unmatched: 12. CDR3 length: 17 residues. Germline CDR1 SGHDN, CDR2 FVKESK. This record comes from a study of T cell changes during pregnancy in multiple sclerosis. Method: immunoSEQ multiplex PCR; TCRdb's copy keeps in-frame clones and lacks some. The sample contains tens of thousands of clones, approximately 90% of which appear only once. The chain joins TRBV14 to TRBJ2-3; 8 positions agree with TRBD1. The clonotype was recovered from a female donor in good health, enrolled as a control in a pregnancy study. The specimen was peripheral blood, collected in the second trimester of pregnancy. The CDR3: CASSPRQGRLGTDTQYF. The CDR3 bases are TGTGCCAGCAGCCCCCGACAGGGGAGATTGGGGACAGATACGCAGTATTTT. Looking up the rest from reference TRBV14 and TRBJ2-3 gives the full variable domain: EAGVTQFPSHSVIEKGQTVTLRCDPISGHDNLYWYRRVMGKEIKFLLHFVKESKQDESGMPNNRFLAERTGGTYSTLKVQPAELEDSGVYFCASSPRQGRLGTDTQYFGPGTRLTVL.